This TCR beta chain is drawn from a study of T cells expressing NK-cell markers. Study overall: The authors sequenced eight donors, of whom seven were HCMV-seropositive and one was seronegative.

Germline CDR1 and CDR2: MNHEY and SMNVEV (reference sequence). The CDR3 consists of 15 residues. TCRdb re-called the 5' RACE reads; every CDR3 protein appears as one record, without DNA. This table lists 150,000 to 180,000 distinct CDR3 sequences. This TCR derives from a woman between 50 and 59 years old in good health. The V call is TRBV27, the J call TRBJ2-7; TCRdb names TRBD1, which stays unverified in the absence of DNA. What was sequenced was blood T cells: a sorted CD56 or NKG2C T cell subset, CD4+ or CD8+ T cells, or bulk PBMC T cells (not recorded which). The CDR3 loop is CASSFGTGASYEQYF.